This entry is about one TCR beta chain. Its target is unknown. These data come from a study of early T cells in non-severe SARS-CoV-2 infection. Looking at the study overall: Alpha and beta chains were unpaired, from unsorted whole-blood bulk RNA.

General study findings and limits: In VDJdb matching, anti-spike CD8 responses were favored while private and CD4 specificities went missing.

Attachment of unique molecular identifiers to individual cDNA molecules was performed. A single record per CDR3 protein comes from TCRdb applying MiXCR to the 5' RACE reads. The sample comprises about 84,000 distinct CDR3 sequences, 12% of which are singletons, and about 2.6% rests with the top ten. Per the germline V gene, CDR1 is SQVTM and CDR2 is ANQGSEA. The CDR3 runs to 13 residues. V was pared by 6 bases and J by 1 base, with 12 bases between. The sample comprised whole blood. This TCR was sampled from an adult who was a healthcare worker with PCR-confirmed SARS-CoV-2 infection or an uninfected control (not recorded which). The chain couples TRBV29-1 to TRBJ1-1; no clear D gene. CDR3 amino acids: CSVGPSTNTEAFF. DNA of the CDR3: TGCAGCGTAGGCCCGAGCACGAACACTGAAGCTTTCTTT.